The next 5 T cell receptor beta chains were all read from a single sample in a study of cytomegalovirus exposure and HLA in healthy donors. The primer mix had 60 Vbeta and 13 Jbeta primers. Some clones are missing from TCRdb's copy, which holds only in-frame ones; the method was immunoSEQ multiplex PCR. The sample has 120,000 to 150,000 clones; 70% to 85% are singletons. What was sequenced was PBMCs. Source of these receptors: a woman between 50 and 59 years old in good health and CMV-seropositive.

The rearrangement links TRBV4-1 to TRBJ2-1; TRBD2 agrees at 8 bases. CDR3 length equals 17 residues. V was pared by 0 bases and J by 8 bases, with 12 bases of the junction left unmatched. CDR1 MGHRA and CDR2 YSYEKL come from the germline V gene. In nucleotides, the CDR3 is TGCGCCAGCAGCCAAGATACAAATCGGGGGGGCTTAGATGAGCAGTTCTTC. Amino acid sequence: CASSQDTNRGGLDEQFF.

The genes are TRBV6-5 and TRBJ2-7; D is perhaps TRBD2 (6 bases). There are 11 residues in the CDR3. V was trimmed by 5 bases and J by 10 bases, leaving 12 bases between them. Per the germline V gene, CDR1 is MNHEY and CDR2 is SVGAGI. The CDR3, as DNA: TGTGCCAGCAGTCAAGGAGGGGAACAGTACTTC. Amino acid sequence: CASSQGGEQYF.

This sequence joins TRBV7-2 and TRBJ2-7; TRBD1 is a possible D gene (6 bases). CDR1 is SGHTA, CDR2 FQGNSA, per germline. Trimming shortened V by 5 bases and J by 3 bases, and 14 bases separated the two germline ends. The CDR3 covers 14 residues. The CDR3 is CASSGRTALYEQYF. The CDR3, as DNA: TGTGCCAGCAGCGGGCGGACAGCCCTCTACGAGCAGTACTTC.

This chain joins TRBV11-1 and TRBJ1-1; D gene uncertain. Germline V gene sequence: CDR1 SGHAT, CDR2 FQDESV (reference sequence). V lost 3 bases, J lost 7 bases, and 9 bases lay in between. The CDR3 length is 12 residues. The CDR3 region is CASSFSTSEAFF. The CDR3 coding sequence is TGTGCCAGCAGCTTTTCCACAAGTGAAGCTTTCTTT. Combining the CDR3 with reference TRBV11-1 and TRBJ1-1 gives the whole variable domain EAEVAQSPRYKITEKSQAVAFWCDPISGHATLYWYRQILGQGPELLVQFQDESVVDDSQLPKDRFSAERLKGVDSTLKIQPAELGDSAMYLCASSFSTSEAFFGQGTRLTVV.

The V call is TRBV27, the J call TRBJ1-5, with D maybe TRBD1 (6 bases). The CDR3 extends over 15 amino acids. Germline assignment: CDR1 MNHEY and CDR2 SMNVEV (reference sequence). Trimming removed 5 bases from V and 0 bases from J, with 11 bases in between. As DNA, the CDR3 is TGTGCCAGCAGTCAGGACAGATATAGCAATCAGCCCCAGCATTTT. This codes for CASSQDRYSNQPQHF.